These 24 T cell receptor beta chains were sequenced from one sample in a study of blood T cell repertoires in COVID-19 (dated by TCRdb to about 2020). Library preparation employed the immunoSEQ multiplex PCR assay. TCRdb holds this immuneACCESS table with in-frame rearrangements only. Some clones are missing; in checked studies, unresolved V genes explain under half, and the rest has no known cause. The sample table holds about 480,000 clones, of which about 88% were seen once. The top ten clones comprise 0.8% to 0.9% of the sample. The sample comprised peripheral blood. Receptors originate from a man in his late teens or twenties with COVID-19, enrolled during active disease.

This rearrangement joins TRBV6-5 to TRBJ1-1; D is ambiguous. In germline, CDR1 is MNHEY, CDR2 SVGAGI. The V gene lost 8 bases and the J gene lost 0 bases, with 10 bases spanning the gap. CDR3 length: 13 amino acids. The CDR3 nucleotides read TGTGCCAGCTCGGAGGATATGAACACTGAAGCTTTCTTT. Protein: CASSEDMNTEAFF.

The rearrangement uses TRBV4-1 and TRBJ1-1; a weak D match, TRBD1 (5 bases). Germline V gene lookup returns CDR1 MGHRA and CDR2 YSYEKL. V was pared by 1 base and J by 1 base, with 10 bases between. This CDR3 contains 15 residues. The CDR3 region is CASSQVAGTNTEAFF. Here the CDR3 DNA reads TGCGCCAGCAGCCAAGTTGCGGGGACGAACACTGAAGCTTTCTTT.

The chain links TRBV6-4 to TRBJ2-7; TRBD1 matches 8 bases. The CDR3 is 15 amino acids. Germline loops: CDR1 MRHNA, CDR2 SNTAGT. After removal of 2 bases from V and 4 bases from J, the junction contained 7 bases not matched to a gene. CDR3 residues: CASSDAGQGSYEQYF. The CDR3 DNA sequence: TGTGCCAGCAGTGACGCCGGACAGGGATCGTACGAGCAGTACTTC.

The CDR3 protein is CSVEQGGPSSYNEQFF. The CDR3 nucleotides read TGCAGCGTTGAACAGGGCGGACCTAGCTCCTACAATGAGCAGTTCTTC. The rearrangement uses TRBV29-1 and TRBJ2-1; possible D gene TRBD1, 5 bases. This CDR3 has 16 amino acids. Germline values: CDR1 SQVTM, CDR2 ANQGSEA. V lost 2 bases and J 0 bases, leaving 14 bases between the germline ends.

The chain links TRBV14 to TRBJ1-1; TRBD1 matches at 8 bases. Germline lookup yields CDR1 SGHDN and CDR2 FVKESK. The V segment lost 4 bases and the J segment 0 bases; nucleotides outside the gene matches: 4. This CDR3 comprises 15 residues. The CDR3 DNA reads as TGTGCCAGCAGCCTCGCAGGGGGCCTGAACACTGAAGCTTTCTTT. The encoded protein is CASSLAGGLNTEAFF.

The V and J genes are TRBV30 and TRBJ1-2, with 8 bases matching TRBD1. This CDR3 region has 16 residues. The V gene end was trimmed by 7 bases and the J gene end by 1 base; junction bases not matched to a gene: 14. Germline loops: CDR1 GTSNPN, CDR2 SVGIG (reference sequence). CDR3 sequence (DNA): TGTGCCTTAAGGCGGTACGACAGGGGATTTAACTATGGCTACACCTTC. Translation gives CALRRYDRGFNYGYTF.

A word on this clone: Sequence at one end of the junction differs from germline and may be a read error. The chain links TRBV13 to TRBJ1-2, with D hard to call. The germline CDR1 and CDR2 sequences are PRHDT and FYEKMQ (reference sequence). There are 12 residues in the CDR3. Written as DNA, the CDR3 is TGTGCCAGCAGCCGGCGGGTGGAGTTTTTCTCCTTC. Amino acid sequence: CASSRRVEFFSF.

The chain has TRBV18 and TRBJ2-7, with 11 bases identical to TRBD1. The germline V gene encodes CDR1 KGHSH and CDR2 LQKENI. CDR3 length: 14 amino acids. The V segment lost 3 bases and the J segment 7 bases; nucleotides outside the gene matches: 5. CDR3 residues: CASSPGQGAEEQYF. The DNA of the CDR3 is TGTGCCAGCTCACCCGGACAGGGGGCGGAGGAGCAGTACTTC.

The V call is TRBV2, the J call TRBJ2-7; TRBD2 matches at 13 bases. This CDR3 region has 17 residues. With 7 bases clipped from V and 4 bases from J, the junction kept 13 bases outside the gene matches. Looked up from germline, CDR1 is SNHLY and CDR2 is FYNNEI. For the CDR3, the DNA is TGTGCCAGCACCTATAGGACTAGCGGGAGTAAAGGGTACGAGCAGTACTTC. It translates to CASTYRTSGSKGYEQYF.

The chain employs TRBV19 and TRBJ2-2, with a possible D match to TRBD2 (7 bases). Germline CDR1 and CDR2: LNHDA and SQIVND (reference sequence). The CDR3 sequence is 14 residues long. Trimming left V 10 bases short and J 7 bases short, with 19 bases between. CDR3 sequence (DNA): TGTGCCACCCGCTGGGGGGGCTCGGGCGGGGAGCTGTTTTTT. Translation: CATRWGGSGGELFF.

The CDR3 coding sequence is TGTGCCAGCAGCTTAGTAGACATCACCTACGAGCAGTACTTC. Amino acid sequence: CASSLVDITYEQYF. The chain links TRBV13 to TRBJ2-7; no reliable D call. The CDR3 length is 14 residues. CDR1 is PRHDT, CDR2 FYEKMQ, per germline (reference sequence). V lost 1 base and J lost 2, with 9 bases in between.

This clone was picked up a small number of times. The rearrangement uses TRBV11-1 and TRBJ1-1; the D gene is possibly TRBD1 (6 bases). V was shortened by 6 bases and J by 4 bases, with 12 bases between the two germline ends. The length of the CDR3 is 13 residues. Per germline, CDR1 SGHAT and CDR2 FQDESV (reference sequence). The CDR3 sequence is CASSQGGGTEAFF. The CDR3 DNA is TGTGCCAGCAGTCAGGGAGGGGGCACTGAAGCTTTCTTT.

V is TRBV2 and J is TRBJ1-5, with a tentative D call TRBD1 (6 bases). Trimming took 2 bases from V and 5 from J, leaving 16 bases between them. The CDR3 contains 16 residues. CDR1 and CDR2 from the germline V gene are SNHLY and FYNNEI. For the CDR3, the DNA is TGTGCCAGCAGTGAATCCTCAAACAGGGTAGATCAGCCCCAGCATTTT. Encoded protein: CASSESSNRVDQPQHF. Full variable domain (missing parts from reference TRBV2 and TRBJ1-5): EPEVTQTPSHQVTQMGQEVILRCVPISNHLYFYWYRQILGQKVEFLVSFYNNEISEKSEIFDDQFSVERPDGSNFTLKIRSTKLEDSAMYFCASSESSNRVDQPQHFGDGTRLSIL.

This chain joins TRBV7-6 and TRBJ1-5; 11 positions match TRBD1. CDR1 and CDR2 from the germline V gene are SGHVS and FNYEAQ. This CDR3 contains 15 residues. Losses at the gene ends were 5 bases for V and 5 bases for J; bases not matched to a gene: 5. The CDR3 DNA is TGTGCCAGCAGCCCCAGGACAGGGGGCGATCAGCCCCAGCATTTT. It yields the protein CASSPRTGGDQPQHF.

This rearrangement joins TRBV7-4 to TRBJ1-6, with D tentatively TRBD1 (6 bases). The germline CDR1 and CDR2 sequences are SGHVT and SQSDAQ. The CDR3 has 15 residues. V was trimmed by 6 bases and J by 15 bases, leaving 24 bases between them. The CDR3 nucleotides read TGTGCCAGCAGTTTCAGACAGGACCTCATGAGGAACCTCCACTTT. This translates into CASSFRQDLMRNLHF.

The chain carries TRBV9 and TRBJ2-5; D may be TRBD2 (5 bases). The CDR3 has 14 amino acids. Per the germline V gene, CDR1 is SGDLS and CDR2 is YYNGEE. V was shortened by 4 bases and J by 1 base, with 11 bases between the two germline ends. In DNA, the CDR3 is TGTGCCAGCAGCCCCCCCGGGGTCCAAGAGACCCAGTACTTC. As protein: CASSPPGVQETQYF. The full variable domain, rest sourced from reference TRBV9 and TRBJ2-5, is DSGVTQTPKHLITATGQRVTLRCSPRSGDLSVYWYQQSLDQGLQFLIQYYNGEERAKGNILERFSAQQFPDLHSELNLSSLELGDSALYFCASSPPGVQETQYFGPGTRLLVL.

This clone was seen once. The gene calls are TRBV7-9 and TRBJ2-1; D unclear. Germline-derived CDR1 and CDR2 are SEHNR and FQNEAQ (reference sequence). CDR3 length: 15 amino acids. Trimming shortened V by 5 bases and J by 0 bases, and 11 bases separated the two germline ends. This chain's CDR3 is CASSPTLVSYNEQFF. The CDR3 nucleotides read TGTGCCAGCAGCCCAACCTTAGTCTCCTACAATGAGCAGTTCTTC.

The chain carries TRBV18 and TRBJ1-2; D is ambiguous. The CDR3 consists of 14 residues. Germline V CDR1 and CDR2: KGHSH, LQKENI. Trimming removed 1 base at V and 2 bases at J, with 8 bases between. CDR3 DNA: TGTGCCAGCTCACCACTAGCAGAAAACTATGGCTACACCTTC. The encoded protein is CASSPLAENYGYTF.

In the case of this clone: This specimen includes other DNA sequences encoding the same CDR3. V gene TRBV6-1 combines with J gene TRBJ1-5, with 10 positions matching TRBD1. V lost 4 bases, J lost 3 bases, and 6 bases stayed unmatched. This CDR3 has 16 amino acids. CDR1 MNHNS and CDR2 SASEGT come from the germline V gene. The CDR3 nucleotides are TGTGCCAGCAGTGGACCGGGACAGGGGACCAATCAGCCCCAGCATTTT. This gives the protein CASSGPGQGTNQPQHF.

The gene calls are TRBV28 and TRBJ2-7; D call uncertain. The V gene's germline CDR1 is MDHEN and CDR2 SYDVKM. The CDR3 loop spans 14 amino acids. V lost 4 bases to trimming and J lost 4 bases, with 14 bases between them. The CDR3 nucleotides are TGTGCCAGCAGTTCACCCTCGTCTAGTTACGAGCAGTACTTC. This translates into CASSSPSSSYEQYF.

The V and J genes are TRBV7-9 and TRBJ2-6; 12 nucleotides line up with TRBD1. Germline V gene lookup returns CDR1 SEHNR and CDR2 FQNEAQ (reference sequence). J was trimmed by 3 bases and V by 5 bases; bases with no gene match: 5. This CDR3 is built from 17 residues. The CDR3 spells CASSARDRGRGANVLTF. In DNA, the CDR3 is TGTGCCAGCAGCGCGAGGGACAGGGGGCGTGGGGCCAACGTCCTGACTTTC. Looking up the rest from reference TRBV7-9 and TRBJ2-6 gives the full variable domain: DTGVSQNPRHKITKRGQNVTFRCDPISEHNRLYWYRQTLGQGPEFLTYFQNEAQLEKSRLLSDRFSAERPKGSFSTLEIQRTEQGDSAMYLCASSARDRGRGANVLTFGAGSRLTVL.

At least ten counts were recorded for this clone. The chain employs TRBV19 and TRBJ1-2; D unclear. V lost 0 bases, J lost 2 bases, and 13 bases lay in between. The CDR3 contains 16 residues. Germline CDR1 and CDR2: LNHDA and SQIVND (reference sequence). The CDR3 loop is CASSIDEGRDNYGYTF. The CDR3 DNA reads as TGTGCCAGTAGTATAGATGAGGGCCGAGACAACTATGGCTACACCTTC.

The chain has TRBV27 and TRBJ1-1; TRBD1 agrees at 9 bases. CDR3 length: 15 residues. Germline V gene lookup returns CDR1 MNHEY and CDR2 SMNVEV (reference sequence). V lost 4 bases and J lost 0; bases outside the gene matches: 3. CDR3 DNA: TGTGCCAGCAGTTCCTACAGGGGGCTGAACACTGAAGCTTTCTTT. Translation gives CASSSYRGLNTEAFF.

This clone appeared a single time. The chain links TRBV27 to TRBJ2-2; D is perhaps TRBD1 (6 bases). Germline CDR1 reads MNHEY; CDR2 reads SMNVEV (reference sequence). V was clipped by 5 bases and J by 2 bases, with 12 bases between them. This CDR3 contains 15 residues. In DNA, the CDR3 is TGTGCCAGCAGTGTAACAGGGTTCAACACCGGGGAGCTGTTTTTT. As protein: CASSVTGFNTGELFF.